This T cell receptor (beta chain) was captured in a study of OX40 agonist ivuxolimab in advanced cancers. Study information: Three patients had partial responses: one hepatocellular carcinoma, two cutaneous melanoma.

The germline V gene has CDR1 WSHSY and CDR2 SAAADI. The CDR3 extends over 18 amino acids. Unmatched junction bases numbered 18, after V lost 8 bases and J lost 4 bases. This clone was seen once. Its target is unknown. TCRdb's copy holds only in-frame clones and misses some; the assay was immunoSEQ multiplex PCR. The table includes 15,000 to 20,000 clones, around 80% detected once. Study results and caveats: Low normalized clonal expansion also occurred in some nonresponding patients. The study observed clonal expansion of CD4+ and CD8+ blood T cells by week 6 at 0.1 to 3.0 mg/kg.

The input for sequencing was CD4+ or CD8+ T cells sorted from blood, taken in a trial of the OX40 agonist ivuxolimab. This clonotype was obtained from an adult with an advanced solid tumor such as melanoma, head and neck, liver or kidney cancer. The chain links TRBV10-2 to TRBJ2-5; 11 bases are shared with TRBD1. The CDR3 nucleotides read TGCGCCAGCGAGTCGGACAGGGGGCGCACGGAGAATAGAGAGACCCAGTACTTC. Translating gives CASESDRGRTENRETQYF.